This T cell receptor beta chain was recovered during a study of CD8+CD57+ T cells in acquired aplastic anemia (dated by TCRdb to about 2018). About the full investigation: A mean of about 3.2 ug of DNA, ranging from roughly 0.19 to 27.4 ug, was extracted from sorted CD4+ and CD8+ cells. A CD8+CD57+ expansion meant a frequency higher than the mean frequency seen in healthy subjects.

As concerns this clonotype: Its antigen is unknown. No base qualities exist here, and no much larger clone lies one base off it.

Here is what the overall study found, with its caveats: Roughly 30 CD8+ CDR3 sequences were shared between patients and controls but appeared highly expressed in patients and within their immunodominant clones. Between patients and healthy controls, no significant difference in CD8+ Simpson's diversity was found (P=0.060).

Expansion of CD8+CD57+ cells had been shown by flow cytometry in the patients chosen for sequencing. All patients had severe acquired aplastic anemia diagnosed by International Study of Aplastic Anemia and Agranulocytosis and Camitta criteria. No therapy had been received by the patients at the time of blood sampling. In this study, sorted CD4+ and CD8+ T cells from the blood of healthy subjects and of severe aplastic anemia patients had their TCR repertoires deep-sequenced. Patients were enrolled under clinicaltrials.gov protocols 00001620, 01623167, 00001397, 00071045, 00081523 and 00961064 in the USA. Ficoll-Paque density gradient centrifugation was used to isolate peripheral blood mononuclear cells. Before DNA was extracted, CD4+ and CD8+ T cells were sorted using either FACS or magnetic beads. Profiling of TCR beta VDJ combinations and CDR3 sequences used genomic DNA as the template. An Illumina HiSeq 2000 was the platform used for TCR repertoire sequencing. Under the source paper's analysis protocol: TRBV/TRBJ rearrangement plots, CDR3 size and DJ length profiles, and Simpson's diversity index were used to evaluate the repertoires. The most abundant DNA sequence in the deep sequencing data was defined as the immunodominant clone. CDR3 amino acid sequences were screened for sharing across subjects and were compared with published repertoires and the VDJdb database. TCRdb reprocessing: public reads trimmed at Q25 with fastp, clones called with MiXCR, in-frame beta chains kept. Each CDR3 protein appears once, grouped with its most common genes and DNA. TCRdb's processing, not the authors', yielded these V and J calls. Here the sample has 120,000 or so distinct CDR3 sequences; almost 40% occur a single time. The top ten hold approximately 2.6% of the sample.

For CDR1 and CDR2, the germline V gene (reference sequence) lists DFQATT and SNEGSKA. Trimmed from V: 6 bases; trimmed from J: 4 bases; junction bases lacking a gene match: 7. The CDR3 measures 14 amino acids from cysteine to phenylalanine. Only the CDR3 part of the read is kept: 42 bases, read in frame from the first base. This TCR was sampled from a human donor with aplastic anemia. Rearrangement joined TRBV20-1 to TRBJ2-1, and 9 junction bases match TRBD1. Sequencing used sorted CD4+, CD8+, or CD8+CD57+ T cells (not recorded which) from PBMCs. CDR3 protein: CSAQDRGPYNEQFF. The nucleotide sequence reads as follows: TGCAGTGCCCAGGACAGGGGCCCGTACAATGAGCAGTTCTTC.